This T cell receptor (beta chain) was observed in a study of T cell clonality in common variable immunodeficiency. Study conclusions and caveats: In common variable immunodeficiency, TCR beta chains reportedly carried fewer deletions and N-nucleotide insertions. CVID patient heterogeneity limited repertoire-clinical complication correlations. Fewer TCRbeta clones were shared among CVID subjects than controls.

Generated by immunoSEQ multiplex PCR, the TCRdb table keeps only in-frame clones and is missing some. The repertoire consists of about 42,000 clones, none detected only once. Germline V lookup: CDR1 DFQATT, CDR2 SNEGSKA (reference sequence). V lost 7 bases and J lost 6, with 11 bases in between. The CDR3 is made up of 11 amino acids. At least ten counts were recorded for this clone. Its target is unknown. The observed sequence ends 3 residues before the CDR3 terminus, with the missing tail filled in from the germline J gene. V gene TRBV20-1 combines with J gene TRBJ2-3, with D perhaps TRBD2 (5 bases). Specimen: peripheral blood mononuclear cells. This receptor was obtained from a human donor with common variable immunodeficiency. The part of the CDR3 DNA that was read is TGCAGTGTCCGGACTGTGGATACG. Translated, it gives CSVRTVDT. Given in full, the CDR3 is CSVRTVDTQYF.